The source of this T cell receptor (beta chain) is a study of T cell responses to AZD1222 COVID-19 vaccine. CDR3 length equals 14 residues. CDR1 is SNHLY and CDR2 is FYNNEI in the germline V gene. J was trimmed by 12 bases and V by 5 bases; bases with no gene match: 11. The assay was immunoSEQ multiplex PCR, and TCRdb's table has in-frame clones only and misses some. The table has roughly 120,000 clones, roughly nine tenths seen once. This sequence originates from an adult in good health. The source was peripheral blood, collected on day 0 of AZD1222 vaccination. This rearrangement joins TRBV2 to TRBJ2-1, with TRBD1 matching over 9 bases. The CDR3: CASSKVTGGAGQFF. The CDR3 DNA reads TGTGCCAGCAGTAAAGTTACAGGGGGCGCAGGGCAGTTCTTC.